These 22 T cell receptor beta chains originate from one sample sequenced in a study of T-cell reconstitution after alpha-beta-depleted transplantation in children. Molecular barcoding with unique molecular identifiers was used for the TCRbeta library. TCRdb processed the PCR reads anew with MiXCR; each CDR3 protein has one entry. This sample has hundreds of thousands of distinct CDR3 sequences, with 13% found just once. The sample consisted of PBMCs, mostly from graft donor cells, taken 360 days after TCRalphabeta/CD19-depleted stem cell transplant. Receptors were obtained from a male patient under 18 who had a stem cell transplant for acute myeloid leukemia, so the T cells may come from the graft donor.

This clonotype was recorded a few times. This rearrangement joins TRBV12-3 or TRBV12-4 to TRBJ2-7; 7 bases agree with TRBD1. There are 14 residues in the CDR3. The trim removed 7 bases at V and 3 bases at J, leaving 9 bases unmatched. The CDR3 here is CASIKTGINYEQYF. DNA for the CDR3: TGTGCCAGCATCAAGACAGGGATTAACTACGAGCAGTACTTC.

This clonotype was observed at least ten times. The chain employs TRBV12-3 or TRBV12-4 and TRBJ2-1; 7 positions match TRBD2. V shed 1 base and J 3 bases; nucleotides not matched to a gene: 6. CDR3 size: 16 residues. The CDR3 region is CASSLGAGVHYNEQFF. The CDR3, as DNA: TGTGCCAGCAGTTTAGGGGCGGGAGTCCACTACAATGAGCAGTTCTTC.

This chain uses TRBV7-2 with TRBJ2-7; possible D gene TRBD2, 5 bases. Trimming pared 0 bases from V and 0 bases from J, leaving 9 bases between. CDR1 and CDR2 (germline): SGHTA, FQGNSA. The CDR3 loop spans 15 amino acids. The CDR3 DNA follows: TGTGCCAGCAGCTTAGCGGCGGGTCCCTCCTACGAGCAGTACTTC. The encoded protein is CASSLAAGPSYEQYF.

This clonotype was observed a few times. This CDR3 reads CARRDNPYEQYF. For the CDR3, the DNA is TGTGCCAGACGGGACAACCCCTACGAGCAGTACTTC. The chain is built from TRBV2 and TRBJ2-7, with D maybe TRBD1 (6 bases). Trimming took off 9 bases at V and 2 bases at J, with 11 bases between the two ends. The CDR3 consists of 12 residues. Germline lookup yields CDR1 SNHLY and CDR2 FYNNEI.

The chain links TRBV5-1 to TRBJ2-5; weak D call: TRBD1 (5 bases). Trimming pared 0 bases from V and 5 bases from J, leaving 14 bases between. Germline-derived CDR1 and CDR2 are SGHRS and YFSETQ. The CDR3 length is 15 residues. The CDR3 nucleotides are TGCGCCAGCAGCTTGGCCAGAACAGGATATGAGACCCAGTACTTC. Protein sequence: CASSLARTGYETQYF.

Concerning this clonotype: One junction end disagrees with the germline gene, perhaps due to a read error. The V gene is TRBV7-7, the J gene TRBJ2-5; D unresolved. The CDR3 is 13 residues long. Germline assignment: CDR1 SSHAT and CDR2 FNYEAQ (reference sequence). CDR3 amino acids: CASSYSDAETQYF. The CDR3 DNA is TGTGCTAGCAGTTACAGCGACGCGGAGACCCAGTACTTC.

This clonotype was detected only a few times. The CDR3 bases are TGTGCCAGCAGTTCGCTTAGCGGGAAGCAGTTCTTC. This translates into CASSSLSGKQFF. This sequence joins TRBV12-3 or TRBV12-4 and TRBJ2-1; 8 bases align to TRBD2. The V and J ends lost 4 bases and 11 bases, in that order; junction bases with no gene match: 4. The CDR3 length is 12 residues.

The V and J genes are TRBV29-1 and TRBJ2-6; TRBD2 is a possible D gene (5 bases). V dropped 4 bases and J dropped 0 bases, with 19 bases sitting between them. Germline V gives CDR1 SQVTM, CDR2 ANQGSEA. The CDR3 runs to 18 residues. CDR3 region: CSVATFRGRSSGANVLTF. CDR3 nucleotides: TGCAGCGTTGCGACTTTTCGGGGTCGAAGCTCTGGGGCCAACGTCCTGACTTTC.

The rearrangement joins TRBV28 to TRBJ2-3, with D hard to call. Per the germline V gene, CDR1 is MDHEN and CDR2 is SYDVKM. The CDR3 sequence is 14 residues long. V lost 3 bases to trimming and J lost 3 bases, with 10 bases between them. The CDR3 is CASSFKMLTDTQYF. The CDR3 region has the DNA TGTGCCAGCAGTTTTAAGATGCTGACAGATACGCAGTATTTT.

This clonotype was observed a few times. The chain is built from TRBV29-1 and TRBJ1-2; no reliable D call. CDR3 length equals 11 residues. The V gene lost 6 bases and the J gene lost 4 bases, with 9 bases spanning the gap. The germline V gene has CDR1 SQVTM and CDR2 ANQGSEA. The CDR3 loop reads CSVQGSYGYTF. For the CDR3, the DNA is TGCAGCGTCCAAGGGAGCTATGGCTACACCTTC.

The CDR3 region is CASSPLAGGPINEQFF. In DNA form, the CDR3 reads TGTGCCAGCTCACCCTTAGCGGGAGGGCCCATTAATGAGCAGTTCTTC. The chain employs TRBV18 and TRBJ2-1; 11 positions match TRBD2. The CDR3 totals 16 residues. V was clipped by 3 bases and J by 7 bases; unmatched bases: 8. In germline, CDR1 is KGHSH, CDR2 LQKENI.

This clonotype was detected many times. J is TRBJ2-7 and V is TRBV21-1; the D call in the table, TRBD2, was not verified against the DNA. TRBV21-1 is reported as a pseudogene. The CDR3 is made up of 15 amino acids. CDR3 DNA: TGTGCCAGCAGCACTTCGGGGGGGGAATACTACGAGCAGTACTTC. Amino acid sequence: CASSTSGGEYYEQYF.

This clonotype was found many times. This chain links TRBV5-1 with TRBJ2-5, with D perhaps matching TRBD1 (7 bases). From germline, CDR1 is SGHRS and CDR2 YFSETQ. The CDR3 totals 15 residues. V lost 3 bases and J 2 bases, leaving 14 bases between the germline ends. The CDR3 nucleotides read TGCGCCAGCAGCTCACAGGGGAGGTTTCAAGAGACCCAGTACTTC. Translating gives CASSSQGRFQETQYF.

The table lists this clonotype with many counts. The chain is built from TRBV29-1 and TRBJ2-3; D uncertain. CDR3 length: 13 amino acids. CDR1 SQVTM and CDR2 ANQGSEA come from the germline V gene. V gave up 3 bases and J gave up 0 bases, with 7 bases separating them. CDR3 sequence: CSVDLFSTDTQYF. CDR3 coding DNA: TGCAGCGTTGATCTGTTTAGCACAGATACGCAGTATTTT.

The CDR3 DNA follows: TGTGCCAGCAGCCCCGGGTCTATTAATGAGCAGTTCTTC. This gives the protein CASSPGSINEQFF. V gene TRBV6-1 combines with J gene TRBJ2-1; D is uncertain. The length of the CDR3 is 13 residues. V shed 6 bases and J shed 7 bases, with 13 bases lying between them. The germline CDR1 and CDR2 sequences are MNHNS and SASEGT.

V gene TRBV9 combines with J gene TRBJ1-2; D gene unclear. The CDR3 loop spans 14 amino acids. Germline-derived CDR1 and CDR2 are SGDLS and YYNGEE. The V and J ends lost 3 bases and 4 bases respectively, with 13 bases between them. CDR3 DNA sequence: TGTGCCAGCAGCGCGGCTCGCCGCCCCTATGGCTACACCTTC. It translates to CASSAARRPYGYTF.

This clonotype was seen a few times. This chain connects TRBV5-1 to TRBJ1-1, with D perhaps matching TRBD1 (5 bases). The CDR3 is made up of 16 amino acids. Germline V gives CDR1 SGHRS, CDR2 YFSETQ. Trimming shortened V by 0 bases and J by 4 bases, and 16 bases separated the two germline ends. CDR3 sequence (DNA): TGCGCCAGCAGCTTGGGCGGGGCCGACAGATTCACTGAAGCTTTCTTT. Encoded protein: CASSLGGADRFTEAFF. Variable domain in full (rest from reference TRBV5-1 and TRBJ1-1): KAGVTQTPRYLIKTRGQQVTLSCSPISGHRSVSWYQQTPGQGLQFLFEYFSETQRNKGNFPGRFSGRQFSNSRSEMNVSTLELGDSALYLCASSLGGADRFTEAFFGQGTRLTVV.

In this sample, this clonotype turned up many times. The chain has TRBV11-2 and TRBJ2-7, with a possible D match to TRBD1 (6 bases). This CDR3 has 15 amino acids. V lost 4 bases and J 4 bases, leaving 17 bases between the germline ends. Germline-derived CDR1 and CDR2 are SGHAT and FQNNGV. Written as DNA, the CDR3 is TGTGCCAGCAGCTCCCTACCGGGACAAACTTACGAGCAGTACTTC. This encodes CASSSLPGQTYEQYF.

This clonotype was detected a few times. The V gene is TRBV20-1, the J gene TRBJ2-3; D remains ambiguous. Trimming removed 3 bases at V and 0 bases at J, with 16 bases between. CDR3 length: 16 residues. Germline V CDR1 and CDR2: DFQATT, SNEGSKA (reference sequence). CDR3 sequence: CSASDPTGLSTDTQYF. The DNA of the CDR3 is TGCAGTGCTAGTGACCCGACGGGTCTCAGCACAGATACGCAGTATTTT.

This clonotype has only a few counts. The J gene is TRBJ2-5, the V gene TRBV29-1, with 11 bases matching TRBD1. The germline V gene has CDR1 SQVTM and CDR2 ANQGSEA. The CDR3 loop spans 15 amino acids. V shed 4 bases and J 1 base; nucleotides not matched to a gene: 5. The CDR3, as DNA: TGCAGCGTTGTAGGGACAGGGGGTTTCCAAGAGACCCAGTACTTC. Encoded protein: CSVVGTGGFQETQYF.

There are a few counts of this clonotype. V is TRBV29-1 and J is TRBJ1-1, with D maybe TRBD1 (6 bases). The germline CDR1 and CDR2 sequences are SQVTM and ANQGSEA. This CDR3 has 11 residues. Trimming removed 7 bases from V and 3 bases from J, with 9 bases in between. The CDR3 coding sequence is TGCAGCGGAGGGGGTTACACTGAAGCTTTCTTT. It translates to CSGGGYTEAFF.

The sample holds many counts of this clonotype. This sequence joins TRBV28 and TRBJ2-1; 12 bases align to TRBD2. This CDR3 contains 16 residues. V lost 5 bases and J lost 4; bases outside the gene matches: 6. Germline lookup yields CDR1 MDHEN and CDR2 SYDVKM. The CDR3 spells CASSPRTSGKYNEQFF. The CDR3 DNA reads as TGTGCCAGCAGTCCGAGGACTAGCGGGAAGTACAATGAGCAGTTCTTC.